The 7 T cell receptor beta chains given below trace back to one sample, sequenced in a study of graft-versus-host responses after intestinal transplantation. Using immunoSEQ multiplex PCR, the repertoire was profiled, and TCRdb retains in-frame clones only, with some absent. Seen here are 17,000 or so clones, 82% observed once, and the top ten hold around 5.5%. Processing released intraepithelial and lamina propria lymphocytes from the graft tissue. Sequences were derived from ileum tissue, sampled 17 days after transplant. All receptors come from a human patient who received an intestinal transplant, so some T cells may come from the graft donor.

The rearrangement links TRBV27 to TRBJ2-7; 7 positions agree with TRBD2. Germline CDR1 and CDR2: MNHEY and SMNVEV (reference sequence). V shed 7 bases and J 2 bases; nucleotides not matched to a gene: 11. The CDR3 extends over 15 amino acids. CDR3 sequence: CASIFRWGLTYEQYF. CDR3 DNA: TGTGCCAGCATTTTTCGGTGGGGACTAACCTACGAGCAGTACTTC.

J is TRBJ2-2 and V is TRBV9; TRBD2 matches 8 bases. Germline-derived CDR1 and CDR2 are SGDLS and YYNGEE. V was clipped by 2 bases and J by 7 bases; unmatched bases: 10. There are 16 residues in the CDR3. This CDR3 is CASSVGPSGLSGELFF. CDR3 DNA sequence: TGTGCCAGCAGCGTGGGGCCTAGCGGGCTGAGCGGGGAGCTGTTTTTT. The complete variable domain, with remaining parts taken from reference TRBV9 and TRBJ2-2, reads DSGVTQTPKHLITATGQRVTLRCSPRSGDLSVYWYQQSLDQGLQFLIQYYNGEERAKGNILERFSAQQFPDLHSELNLSSLELGDSALYFCASSVGPSGLSGELFFGEGSRLTVL.

CDR3 DNA: TGTGCCAGCAGTGAAGCCTGGACAATGTGGGCCACTGAAGCTTTCTTT. Its protein is CASSEAWTMWATEAFF. This sequence joins TRBV6-1 and TRBJ1-1; possible D gene TRBD1, 5 bases. CDR1 is MNHNS, CDR2 SASEGT, per germline. The CDR3 covers 16 residues. Trimming cost V 0 bases and J 4 bases, with 15 bases left between them.

The genes are TRBV6-5 and TRBJ1-1, with D tentatively TRBD1 (5 bases). Deletions cut 0 bases from V and 0 bases from J, with 11 bases between. The CDR3 length is 16 residues. CDR1 MNHEY and CDR2 SVGAGI come from the germline V gene. CDR3 nucleotides: TGTGCCAGCAGTTACTCGAGTTGGGGGGTGAACACTGAAGCTTTCTTT. Translating it yields CASSYSSWGVNTEAFF.

V and J are TRBV4-2 and TRBJ1-3; D might be TRBD1 (5 bases). Looked up from germline, CDR1 is LGHNA and CDR2 is YNFKEQ. V lost 3 bases and J lost 1, with 10 bases in between. The CDR3 has 15 amino acids. CDR3 amino acids: CASSHGGGSGNTIYF. CDR3 bases: TGTGCCAGCAGCCATGGGGGGGGTTCTGGAAACACCATATATTTT.

This clone was observed once. The chain recombines TRBV5-4 with TRBJ2-3; 9 nucleotides match TRBD1. Unmatched junction bases numbered 11, after V lost 4 bases and J lost 5 bases. CDR3 length equals 16 residues. In germline, CDR1 is SGHNT, CDR2 YYREEE (reference sequence). The CDR3: CASSHNPGQGRDTQYF. CDR3 coding DNA: TGTGCCAGCAGCCATAATCCGGGACAGGGAAGAGATACGCAGTATTTT.

For this clone: Other DNA sequences in this sample translate to the same CDR3. V usage is TRBV6-5 and J usage is TRBJ2-5, with 7 positions matching TRBD1. This CDR3 is built from 15 residues. V was clipped by 6 bases and J by 4 bases; unmatched bases: 11. Germline V gene sequence: CDR1 MNHEY, CDR2 SVGAGI. CDR3 loop: CASSPQGTERETQYF. The CDR3 coding sequence is TGTGCCAGCAGCCCACAGGGGACAGAGAGAGAGACCCAGTACTTC.